This passage covers 26 T cell receptor beta chains from one sample sequenced in a study of PD-L1 blockade in urothelial cancer. Repertoires were generated with immunoSEQ multiplex PCR, while TCRdb's copy carries only in-frame clones and drops some. This table holds 45,000 to 60,000 clones, over 75% found once. Noted time point: pretreatment peripheral blood. This specimen was PBMCs, taken around atezolizumab (anti-PD-L1) treatment. Receptors originate from a man between 65 and 85 years old with urothelial cancer.

The genes are TRBV5-1 and TRBJ2-7, with 9 bases identical to TRBD1. The V gene's germline CDR1 is SGHRS and CDR2 YFSETQ. With 4 bases clipped from V and 5 bases from J, the junction kept 7 bases outside the gene matches. The CDR3 contains 14 residues. This CDR3 reads CASSQGTGYNEQYF. CDR3 in DNA: TGCGCCAGCAGCCAGGGGACAGGGTATAACGAGCAGTACTTC.

DNA for the CDR3: TGTGCCAGCGGACCCTACAGGGACGGGGCTGGCTACACCTTC. Its protein is CASGPYRDGAGYTF. This chain links TRBV27 with TRBJ1-2; the D gene is possibly TRBD1 (6 bases). The CDR3 sequence is 14 residues long. Deletions cut 8 bases from V and 7 bases from J, with 20 bases between. Germline V gives CDR1 MNHEY, CDR2 SMNVEV (reference sequence).

This clone was found once. The J gene is TRBJ1-5, the V gene TRBV7-2; D is undetermined. Per germline, CDR1 SGHTA and CDR2 FQGNSA. The CDR3 consists of 15 residues. The ends were cut back, 3 bases at V and 3 bases at J, with 12 bases in the middle. The chain's CDR3 is CASSFFAGYNQPQHF. Written as DNA, the CDR3 is TGTGCCAGCAGCTTCTTTGCAGGTTACAATCAGCCCCAGCATTTT.

This clone has a single count. This chain links TRBV5-6 with TRBJ1-3, with D unresolved. The CDR3 extends over 12 amino acids. Germline-derived CDR1 and CDR2 are SGHDT and YYEEEE. Trimming took 5 bases from V and 2 from J, leaving 5 bases between them. CDR3 sequence (DNA): TGTGCCAGCAGTTTCGCTGGAAACACCATATATTTT. Translating gives CASSFAGNTIYF.

The rearrangement joins TRBV9 to TRBJ2-1; D is uncertain. The germline CDR1 and CDR2 sequences are SGDLS and YYNGEE. CDR3 length: 15 residues. Trimming took off 1 base at V and 6 bases at J, with 14 bases between the two ends. The CDR3 protein is CASSVRSVARNEQFF. The CDR3 DNA is TGTGCCAGCAGCGTAAGGTCGGTAGCTCGCAATGAGCAGTTCTTC.

This chain links TRBV28 with TRBJ2-2, with D perhaps matching TRBD1 (5 bases). Germline lookup yields CDR1 MDHEN and CDR2 SYDVKM. Trimming stripped 8 bases from V and 5 bases from J, with 9 bases between. The CDR3 runs to 12 residues. CDR3 in amino acids: CASLGETGELFF. CDR3 in DNA: TGTGCCAGCTTAGGGGAAACCGGGGAGCTGTTTTTT.

The chain couples TRBV5-1 to TRBJ2-5; D is unclear. From germline, CDR1 is SGHRS and CDR2 YFSETQ. The length of the CDR3 is 13 residues. V lost 2 bases and J 4 bases, leaving 9 bases between the germline ends. The CDR3 DNA is TGCGCCAGCAGCTTACGACCGGGAGAGACCCAGTACTTC. It translates to CASSLRPGETQYF.

V usage is TRBV5-6 and J usage is TRBJ2-7; TRBD2 matches at 8 bases. Germline CDR1 is SGHDT and CDR2 is YYEEEE. Trimming cost V 5 bases and J 3 bases; bases outside gene matches: 19. This CDR3 comprises 18 residues. The CDR3 protein is CASSDAGNKAGGVYEQYF. The DNA for the CDR3 is TGTGCCAGCAGTGACGCGGGGAATAAGGCGGGAGGAGTCTACGAGCAGTACTTC.

Only a few counts were recorded for this clone. The gene calls are TRBV7-2 and TRBJ2-1; the D gene is possibly TRBD2 (6 bases). The CDR3 spans 13 residues. In germline, CDR1 is SGHTA, CDR2 FQGNSA. V was shortened by 5 bases and J by 3 bases, with 8 bases between the two germline ends. This chain's CDR3 is CASSLTSYNEQFF. The DNA for the CDR3 is TGTGCCAGCAGCCTGACTAGCTACAATGAGCAGTTCTTC.

This clone was counted ten times or more. V is TRBV27 and J is TRBJ2-7; 9 nucleotides line up with TRBD1. Trimming took 0 bases from V and 5 from J; bases not matched to a gene: 5. The CDR3 contains 15 residues. Germline V gene lookup returns CDR1 MNHEY and CDR2 SMNVEV (reference sequence). This chain's CDR3 is CASSLSWGQGHEQYF. The CDR3 nucleotides read TGTGCCAGCAGTTTATCGTGGGGACAGGGTCACGAGCAGTACTTC.

This chain joins TRBV9 and TRBJ2-7; 7 bases align to TRBD2. V was pared by 4 bases and J by 6 bases, with 7 bases of the junction left unmatched. The CDR3 covers 13 residues. Germline CDR1 and CDR2: SGDLS and YYNGEE. The CDR3 protein is CASSPSGGGEQYF. In DNA, the CDR3 is TGTGCCAGCAGCCCCTCGGGGGGAGGCGAGCAGTACTTC.

This chain joins TRBV11-3 and TRBJ2-2, with TRBD1 matching 12 bases. CDR1 SGHNT and CDR2 YENEEA come from the germline V gene. V lost 3 bases to trimming and J lost 6 bases; unmatched junction nucleotides: 8. The CDR3 covers 17 residues. The CDR3 reads CASSFRLGQGAPGELFF. The CDR3 region has the DNA TGTGCCAGCAGCTTTCGGTTGGGACAGGGGGCTCCCGGGGAGCTGTTTTTT. The whole variable domain, filled in from reference TRBV11-3 and TRBJ2-2, reads EAGVVQSPRYKIIEKKQPVAFWCNPISGHNTLYWYLQNLGQGPELLIRYENEEAVDDSQLPKDRFSAERLKGVDSTLKIQPAELGDSAVYLCASSFRLGQGAPGELFFGEGSRLTVL.

The chain couples TRBV6-1 to TRBJ2-1, with TRBD2 matching over 7 bases. In germline, CDR1 is MNHNS, CDR2 SASEGT. The CDR3 loop spans 15 amino acids. Unmatched junction bases numbered 7, after V lost 4 bases and J lost 4 bases. DNA of the CDR3: TGTGCCAGCAGTGTAGGTGCGGGAGCTTACAATGAGCAGTTCTTC. This codes for CASSVGAGAYNEQFF.

This clone was seen only once. This chain links TRBV10-1 with TRBJ2-1, with a possible D match to TRBD2 (6 bases). V shed 4 bases and J shed 10 bases, with 14 bases lying between them. The germline V gene has CDR1 WNHNN and CDR2 SYGVQD (reference sequence). CDR3 length: 13 residues. CDR3 residues: CASSGSGDGEQFF. The CDR3 nucleotides are TGCGCCAGCAGTGGATCGGGAGACGGGGAGCAGTTCTTC.

The rearrangement uses TRBV27 and TRBJ1-1, with TRBD1 matching 8 bases. Per the germline V gene, CDR1 is MNHEY and CDR2 is SMNVEV (reference sequence). Losses at the gene ends were 8 bases for V and 4 bases for J; bases not matched to a gene: 15. The CDR3 totals 16 residues. The CDR3 nucleotides are TGTGCCAGCTCATGGGGGACAGGAGGGTTTGGCACTGAAGCTTTCTTT. This encodes CASSWGTGGFGTEAFF.

The chain carries TRBV27 and TRBJ2-7; 9 bases are shared with TRBD1. Trimming took 0 bases from V and 3 from J; bases not matched to a gene: 6. This CDR3 comprises 16 residues. Germline V gene sequence: CDR1 MNHEY, CDR2 SMNVEV (reference sequence). The CDR3 here is CASSLSGGDRVYEQYF. The CDR3 nucleotides read TGTGCCAGCAGTTTATCGGGGGGGGACAGGGTCTACGAGCAGTACTTC.

The V and J genes are TRBV6-5 and TRBJ2-1; 10 bases fit TRBD2. The V gene end was trimmed by 1 base and the J gene end by 7 bases; junction bases not matched to a gene: 7. The length of the CDR3 is 16 residues. The germline V gene encodes CDR1 MNHEY and CDR2 SVGAGI. The CDR3 region is CASSYYVGLAHNEQFF. For the CDR3, the DNA is TGTGCCAGCAGTTACTATGTGGGACTAGCGCATAATGAGCAGTTCTTC.

The CDR3 nucleotides read TGTGCCAGCAGCGTAGCTACTTCGTTAGCGGGGGGCACCGGGGAGCTGTTTTTT. As protein: CASSVATSLAGGTGELFF. The chain joins TRBV9 to TRBJ2-2, with 10 bases identical to TRBD2. Per the germline V gene, CDR1 is SGDLS and CDR2 is YYNGEE. Trimming at V came to 0 bases and at J to 4 bases, leaving 9 bases not matched to a gene. This CDR3 contains 18 residues.

This chain links TRBV15 with TRBJ1-4, with a weak D call TRBD1 (6 bases). CDR1 and CDR2 (germline): LNHNV, YYDKDF (reference sequence). CDR3 length: 14 amino acids. With 1 base removed from V and 5 bases from J, the gap between germline ends came to 8 bases. The CDR3 reads CATSRGTENEKLFF. In DNA form, the CDR3 reads TGTGCCACCAGCAGAGGGACAGAAAATGAAAAACTGTTTTTT.

The chain has TRBV28 and TRBJ2-3, with D tentatively TRBD2 (5 bases). This CDR3 is 13 amino acids long. V dropped 5 bases and J dropped 1 base, with 7 bases sitting between them. Germline CDR1 and CDR2: MDHEN and SYDVKM. The CDR3 loop is CASSPRGTDTQYF. The CDR3 nucleotides read TGTGCCAGCAGTCCGAGGGGCACAGATACGCAGTATTTT.

The chain uses TRBV2 and TRBJ1-1; 8 nucleotides align to TRBD1. V lost 3 bases and J lost 5; bases outside the gene matches: 8. Germline values: CDR1 SNHLY, CDR2 FYNNEI. The CDR3 length is 15 residues. CDR3 in DNA: TGTGCCAGCAGTGAGTCGGGCAGGGGGCGAACTGAAGCTTTCTTT. Its translation is CASSESGRGRTEAFF.

V usage is TRBV5-5 and J usage is TRBJ2-1, with 8 nucleotides matching TRBD2. The CDR3 is 17 residues long. V lost 0 bases to trimming and J lost 5 bases; unmatched junction nucleotides: 10. Germline V gives CDR1 SGHKS, CDR2 YYEKEE (reference sequence). CDR3 coding DNA: TGTGCCAGCAGCTTGGCCCTAGCGGGTGCTGGGGACAATGAGCAGTTCTTC. It is translated as CASSLALAGAGDNEQFF.

The V and J genes are TRBV19 and TRBJ2-1; D may be TRBD2 (6 bases). V was trimmed by 2 bases and J by 6 bases, leaving 14 bases between them. This CDR3 comprises 15 residues. Germline CDR1 LNHDA, CDR2 SQIVND (reference sequence). The CDR3 bases are TGTGCCAGTAGTATATCGGAGGGCGGGATCAATGAGCAGTTCTTC. It encodes CASSISEGGINEQFF.

This chain joins TRBV4-2 and TRBJ2-1, with TRBD2 matching over 10 bases. Losses at the gene ends were 2 bases for V and 2 bases for J; bases not matched to a gene: 6. This CDR3 spans 17 amino acids. Per the germline V gene, CDR1 is LGHNA and CDR2 is YNFKEQ. The chain's CDR3 is CASSQSGLARPYNEQFF. CDR3 sequence (DNA): TGTGCCAGCAGCCAATCGGGACTAGCGCGACCCTACAATGAGCAGTTCTTC.

The chain uses TRBV30 and TRBJ2-1; the match to TRBD1 covers 8 bases. The germline CDR1 and CDR2 sequences are GTSNPN and SVGIG (reference sequence). The V and J ends lost 3 bases and 13 bases, in that order; junction bases with no gene match: 23. The CDR3 consists of 17 residues. CDR3 DNA: TGTGCCTGGAGGCCCGGGCAGGGGGCTTTTGAAGCGGGTGCACAGTTCTTC. Translation gives CAWRPGQGAFEAGAQFF.

This clone occurred a few times. The chain is built from TRBV5-1 and TRBJ1-4; D perhaps matches TRBD1 (6 bases). The germline V gene encodes CDR1 SGHRS and CDR2 YFSETQ. This CDR3 is built from 16 residues. The V gene lost 1 base and the J gene lost 4 bases, with 14 bases spanning the gap. CDR3 in amino acids: CASSLPLGQVNEKLFF. Here the CDR3 DNA reads TGCGCCAGCAGCTTGCCCCTGGGACAAGTTAATGAAAAACTGTTTTTT.